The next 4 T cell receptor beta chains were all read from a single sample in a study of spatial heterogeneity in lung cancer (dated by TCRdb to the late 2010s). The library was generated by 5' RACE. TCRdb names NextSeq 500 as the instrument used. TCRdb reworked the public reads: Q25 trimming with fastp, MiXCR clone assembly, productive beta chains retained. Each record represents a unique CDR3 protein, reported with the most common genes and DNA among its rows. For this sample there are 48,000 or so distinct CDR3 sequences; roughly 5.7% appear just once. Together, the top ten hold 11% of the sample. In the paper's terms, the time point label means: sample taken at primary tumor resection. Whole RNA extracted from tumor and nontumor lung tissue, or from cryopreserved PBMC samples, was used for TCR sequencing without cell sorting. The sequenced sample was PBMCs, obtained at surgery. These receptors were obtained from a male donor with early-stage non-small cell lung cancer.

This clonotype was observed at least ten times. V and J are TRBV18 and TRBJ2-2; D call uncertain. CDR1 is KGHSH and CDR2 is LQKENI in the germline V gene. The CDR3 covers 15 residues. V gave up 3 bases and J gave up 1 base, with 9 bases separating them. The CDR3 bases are TGTGCCAGCTCACCTCTCGGCGGGAACACCGGGGAGCTGTTTTTT. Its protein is CASSPLGGNTGELFF.

CDR3 protein: CASSLTAGGHNEQFF. The CDR3 DNA sequence: TGTGCCAGCAGCTTAACAGCGGGAGGGCACAATGAGCAGTTCTTC. This chain connects TRBV7-2 to TRBJ2-1; 10 nucleotides line up with TRBD2. The CDR3 extends over 15 amino acids. The J segment lost 5 bases and the V segment lost 2 bases, leaving 3 bases of the junction unmatched. CDR1 and CDR2 (germline): SGHTA, FQGNSA.

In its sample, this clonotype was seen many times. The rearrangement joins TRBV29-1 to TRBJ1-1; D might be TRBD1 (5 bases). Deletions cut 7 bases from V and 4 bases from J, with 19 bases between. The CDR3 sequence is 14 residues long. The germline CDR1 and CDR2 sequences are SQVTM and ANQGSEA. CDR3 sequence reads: CSAARPGGGTEAFF. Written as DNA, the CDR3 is TGCAGCGCCGCACGTCCCGGGGGGGGCACTGAAGCTTTCTTT. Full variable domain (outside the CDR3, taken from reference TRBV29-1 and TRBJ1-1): SAVISQKPSRDICQRGTSLTIQCQVDSQVTMMFWYRQQPGQSLTLIATANQGSEATYESGFVIDKFPISRPNLTFSTLTVSNMSPEDSSIYLCSAARPGGGTEAFFGQGTRLTVV.

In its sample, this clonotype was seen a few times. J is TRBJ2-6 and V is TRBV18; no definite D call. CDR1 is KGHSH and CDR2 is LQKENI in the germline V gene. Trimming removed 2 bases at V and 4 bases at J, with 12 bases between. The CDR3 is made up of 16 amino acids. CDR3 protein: CASSPTSRSGANVLTF. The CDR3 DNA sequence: TGTGCCAGCTCACCAACATCCCGGTCGGGGGCCAACGTCCTGACTTTC.